This record looks at one TCR beta chain sequence and its context. No cognate antigen has been identified for it. No base quality values were provided; no much bigger clone lies one nucleotide off. The data were obtained in a study of blood T cell repertoires in COVID-19 (dated by TCRdb to the early 2020s). Some background on the complete study: Samples covering the acute and convalescent phases of COVID-19 were provided by collaborators in the United States, Italy and Spain. Where available, HLA class I and class II types were taken from metadata supplied by the sample provider and were not determined by assay-based typing. The prospective study material was composed of cDNA or gDNA derived from T cells, B-cell-depleted T cells, or PBMCs. The samples were drawn from two sources: the first 160 participants of the ongoing ImmuneRACE study, and 1,000 to 1,500 subjects contributed by 6 global collaborators. Sample metadata almost always included a de-identified subject ID, COVID-19 status, age in years and sex. Subjects who had been exposed to COVID-19, were actively infected with it, or had recovered from it provided the deeply sampled blood TCRbeta repertoires that made up the dataset. A freely available public database, intended as a resource for researchers studying the immune response to SARS-CoV-2, is where the repertoires were released. The paper's findings and limits, for the study overall: The amount of clinical and demographic metadata varied by source and participant and was provided uncurated.

Participants in the prospective study were aged about 18 to 89 years, lived in 20 to 25 United States geographic areas, and enrolled through a virtual design. To assign participants to cohorts, the prospective study relied on clinical history that participants themselves reported in a screening survey and a study questionnaire. Recovered participants in ImmuneRACE Cohort 3 were defined by two consecutive negative NP/OP PCR tests, clearance by a healthcare professional, or resolution of symptoms. In the prospective study, mobile phlebotomists collected whole blood, serum and a nasopharyngeal or oropharyngeal swab from each participant. Over a roughly two-month period, participants in the prospective study had the option of providing additional blood draws and questionnaires. Before DNA extraction, blood samples from the prospective study were shipped at room temperature or frozen. Counted from cysteine to phenylalanine, this CDR3 has 16 amino acids. Left in the record is the CDR3 DNA by itself, 48 bases read in frame from the first base. CDR1 and CDR2 are read off the germline V gene (reference sequence) as LGHDT and YNNKEL. V trim: 1 base; J trim: 6 bases; unmatched bases: 6.

TCRbeta CDR3 regions were amplified from genomic DNA using the immunoSEQ Assay, a bias-controlled multiplex PCR. Per the source publication's procedure: Within the assay, amplification of reference gene primers was used to estimate how many nucleated cells each sample contained. To quantify the absolute abundance of each unique TCRbeta CDR3 rearrangement, sequence reads were collapsed and filtered. Productive Simpson clonality was computed per sample as the square root of Simpson's diversity index over productive rearrangements. TCRdb holds this immuneACCESS table with in-frame rearrangements only. Some clones are missing; in checked studies, unresolved V genes explain under half, and the rest has no known cause. V, J and clone size were drawn from that table, and D and trimming were deduced from the DNA. Recorded for this sample are just over 300,000 clones; around 91% of them occurred a single time. The top ten clonotypes cover roughly a tenth of the sample.

The chain is made from TRBV3-1 (or the pseudogene TRBV3-2) and TRBJ2-7; 13 central nucleotides agree with TRBD2. This receptor was identified in a middle-aged woman who had recovered from COVID-19. Sequenced input: PBMCs or T cells enriched from blood (not recorded which). CDR3 region: CASSQGTSGRGSEQYF. The DNA sequence is TGTGCCAGCAGCCAAGGGACTAGCGGGAGAGGCAGCGAGCAGTACTTC.